This T cell receptor beta chain appears in the sequencing data of a study of spatial heterogeneity in lung cancer. Study-level background: Matched bulk RNA-seq gave a T cell module score that correlated strongly with tumor-region TCR transcript counts. Study-level results: It was found that expanded intratumoral alpha and beta TCR counts tracked tumor mutation counts. Tumor T-cell coverage was an estimated 7% or so for alpha and approximately 13% for beta chains.

The study tagged each TCR cDNA molecule with a unique molecular identifier. TCRdb analysed the 5' RACE reads with MiXCR anew, one entry per CDR3 protein. In the table there are fewer than 20,000 distinct CDR3 sequences, approximately 6.8% of which are singletons. This CDR3 is 15 amino acids long. V gave up 0 bases and J gave up 7 bases, with 12 bases separating them. Looked up from germline, CDR1 is LGHNA and CDR2 is YNFKEQ. This clonotype was counted many times. The antigen is not known. For a library built for alpha chains, this beta chain is a stray read; little rests on its size. Sample time point: sample taken at primary tumor resection. TCRs were sequenced from unsorted whole RNA of tumor, nontumor lung or PBMC.

Sequencing used lung tumor tissue, obtained at surgery. This chain links TRBV4-2 with TRBJ2-2; weak D call: TRBD1 (5 bases). The TCR originated in a female donor with early-stage non-small cell lung cancer. CDR3 residues: CASSQDIGVIGELFF. The CDR3, as DNA: TGTGCCAGCAGCCAAGATATAGGGGTCATCGGGGAGCTGTTTTTT.